This T cell receptor (beta chain) was captured in a study of tumor and adjacent non-tumor tissue in lung cancer. Across the study: Histology: 12 adenocarcinoma, a couple of squamous cell carcinoma, 1 small cell lung cancer. Stage I to III disease affected over nine men and about five women aged 31 to 76.

From germline, CDR1 is SGHKS and CDR2 YYEKEE (reference sequence). The CDR3 consists of 14 residues. Whole-study findings and limits: Significantly higher TCR diversity was found in tumor than normal lung. In normal lung, the top 100 clones were significantly more dominant than in tumor.

A remark on this clonotype: Its matching antigen is unknown.

RNA was extracted from bulk tissue without any cell sorting. A modified ARM-PCR protocol with three rounds of nested PCR amplified TCRbeta. TCRdb redid the calling of the multiplex PCR reads with MiXCR, one entry per CDR3 protein. The top ten clones hold 10% to 15% of a sample with more than 95,000 distinct CDR3 sequences, around three fifths of them seen once. The source is a man between 25 and 39 years old with non-small cell lung cancer. The gene calls are TRBV5-5 and TRBJ2-2, with 7 positions matching TRBD2. Sequenced input: lung tumor tissue. Here the CDR3 reads CVCGLAGAVGELFF. The CDR3 region has the DNA TGTGTCTGCGGGCTTGCGGGAGCGGTCGGGGAGCTGTTTTTT.